One sample yielded the 5 T cell receptor beta chains listed below, sequenced in a study of a mutant IDH1 vaccine in newly diagnosed glioma. These receptors have no identified antigens. TCRdb's table, derived via immunoSEQ multiplex PCR, lists solely in-frame clones and lacks some. The table lists 25,000 to 30,000 clones, 82% of them singletons. Regarding time point: week 23, last vaccination. Doses of 300 ug of mutant IDH1 20-mer peptide were given with topical imiquimod. This specimen consisted of PBMCs, obtained from a glioma patient whose treatment included an IDH1 peptide vaccine. The receptor set was obtained from a woman aged 30 to 39 with glioma.

The chain links TRBV5-1 to TRBJ1-5; D is ambiguous. Trimming cost V 0 bases and J 4 bases, with 5 bases left between them. This CDR3 has 13 amino acids. Germline CDR1 is SGHRS and CDR2 is YFSETQ. CDR3 sequence reads: CASSLGQNQPQHF. The CDR3 bases are TGCGCCAGCAGCTTGGGGCAAAATCAGCCCCAGCATTTT.

The chain combines TRBV21-1 with TRBJ1-5. TRBV21-1 is recorded as a pseudogene. This CDR3 is 15 amino acids long. The CDR3 nucleotides read TGTGCCAGCACTACGGACCCTGGGGGCAATCAGCCCCAGCATTTT. Protein product: CASTTDPGGNQPQHF.

The gene calls are TRBV27 and TRBJ1-2; D remains unclear. Germline-derived CDR1 and CDR2 are MNHEY and SMNVEV (reference sequence). CDR3 length equals 15 residues. V lost 4 bases, J lost 5 bases, and 17 bases lay in between. The CDR3 here is CASSWILGPEYGYTF. Here the CDR3 DNA reads TGTGCCAGCAGTTGGATTTTAGGACCAGAGTATGGCTACACCTTC.

This clone was observed a handful of times. The chain carries TRBV7-2 and TRBJ2-5; the D is unclear. Germline V gives CDR1 SGHTA, CDR2 FQGNSA. This CDR3 is 11 amino acids long. Trimming stripped 2 bases from V and 2 bases from J, with 0 bases between. The CDR3 here is CASSLQETQYF. The CDR3 coding sequence is TGTGCCAGCAGCTTACAAGAGACCCAGTACTTC.

The V and J genes are TRBV29-1 and TRBJ1-1, with D hard to call. This CDR3 region has 14 residues. The germline V gene encodes CDR1 SQVTM and CDR2 ANQGSEA. V lost 1 base, J lost 5 bases, and 14 bases lay in between. The chain's CDR3 is CSVEGRLGLTEAFF. For the CDR3, the DNA is TGCAGCGTTGAAGGCCGTCTTGGGTTGACTGAAGCTTTCTTT.